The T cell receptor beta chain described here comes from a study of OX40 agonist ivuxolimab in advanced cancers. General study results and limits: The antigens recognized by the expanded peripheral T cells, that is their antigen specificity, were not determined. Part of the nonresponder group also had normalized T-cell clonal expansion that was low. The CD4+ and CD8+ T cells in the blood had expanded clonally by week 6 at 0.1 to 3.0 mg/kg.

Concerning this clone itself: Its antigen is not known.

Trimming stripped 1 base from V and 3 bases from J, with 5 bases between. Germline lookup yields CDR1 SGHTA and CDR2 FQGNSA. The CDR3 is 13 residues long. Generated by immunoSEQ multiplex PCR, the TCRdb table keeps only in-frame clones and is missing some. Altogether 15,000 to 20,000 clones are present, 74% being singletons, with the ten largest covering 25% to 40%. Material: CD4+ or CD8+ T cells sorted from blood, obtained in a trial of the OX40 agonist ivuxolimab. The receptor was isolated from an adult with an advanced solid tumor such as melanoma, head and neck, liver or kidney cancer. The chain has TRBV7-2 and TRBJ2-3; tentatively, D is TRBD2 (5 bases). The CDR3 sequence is CASSLGGTDTQYF. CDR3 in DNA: TGTGCCAGCAGCTTAGGAGGGACAGATACGCAGTATTTT. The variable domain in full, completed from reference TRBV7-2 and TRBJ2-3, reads GAGVSQSPSNKVTEKGKDVELRCDPISGHTALYWYRQSLGQGLEFLIYFQGNSAPDKSGLPSDRFSAERTGGSVSTLTIQRTQQEDSAVYLCASSLGGTDTQYFGPGTRLTVL.